This entry lists 12 T cell receptor beta chains sequenced from one sample in a study of blood T cell repertoires in COVID-19. Data came from immunoSEQ multiplex PCR; TCRdb stores just in-frame clones and leaves some out. The sample includes under 200,000 clones, 70% to 90% of them seen just once. The sample consisted of peripheral blood. The receptors come from an elderly woman with acute or convalescent COVID-19.

The genes are TRBV3-1 (or the pseudogene TRBV3-2) and TRBJ2-3; D is ambiguous. The V gene's germline CDR1 is LGHDT and CDR2 YNNKEL (reference sequence). V lost 0 bases and J 6 bases, leaving 7 bases between the germline ends. The CDR3 totals 13 residues. Here the CDR3 reads CASSQESPDTQYF. CDR3 sequence (DNA): TGTGCCAGCAGCCAAGAGAGCCCGGATACGCAGTATTTT.

This clone was found a few times. V and J are TRBV7-8 and TRBJ2-2; 8 bases fit TRBD1. V was pared by 0 bases and J by 1 base, with 13 bases of the junction left unmatched. This CDR3 has 20 amino acids. Germline values: CDR1 SGHVS, CDR2 FQNEAQ. The CDR3 sequence is CASSLAKSGGLFLNTGELFF. Here the CDR3 DNA reads TGTGCCAGCAGCTTAGCGAAGTCAGGGGGCCTCTTCCTGAACACCGGGGAGCTGTTTTTT. Based on the CDR3 plus reference TRBV7-8 and TRBJ2-2, the full variable domain is GAGVSQSPRYKVAKRGQDVALRCDPISGHVSLFWYQQALGQGPEFLTYFQNEAQLDKSGLPSDRFFAERPEGSVSTLKIQRTQQEDSAVYLCASSLAKSGGLFLNTGELFFGEGSRLTVL.

The chain has TRBV20-1 and TRBJ1-1, with 7 bases identical to TRBD1. The CDR3 is made up of 13 amino acids. V shed 3 bases and J 5 bases; nucleotides not matched to a gene: 6. From germline, CDR1 is DFQATT and CDR2 SNEGSKA (reference sequence). The CDR3 loop reads CSASVRGRTEAFF. Written as DNA, the CDR3 is TGCAGTGCTAGTGTAAGGGGGCGGACTGAAGCTTTCTTT.

The rearrangement uses TRBV28 and TRBJ1-6; 10 bases are a match to TRBD1. The trim removed 4 bases at V and 10 bases at J, leaving 10 bases unmatched. Germline V gene sequence: CDR1 MDHEN, CDR2 SYDVKM. The CDR3 covers 16 residues. CDR3 amino acids: CASSSLSGTGESPLHF. The CDR3 nucleotides read TGTGCCAGCAGTTCACTTTCCGGGACAGGGGAATCACCCCTCCACTTT.

The chain joins TRBV15 to TRBJ1-2; D might be TRBD1 (5 bases). The germline gives CDR1 LNHNV, CDR2 YYDKDF (reference sequence). CDR3 length: 14 amino acids. The germline V and J ends were trimmed by 4 bases and 2 bases, with 11 bases remaining between them. The CDR3 is CATSKDNRNYGYTF. The CDR3 coding sequence is TGTGCCACCAGCAAGGACAACAGGAACTATGGCTACACCTTC.

Points on this clone: This same CDR3 is encoded by further DNA sequences in the sample. CDR3 loop: CASSLLRQETQYF. CDR3 sequence (DNA): TGTGCCAGCAGCTTGTTGAGACAAGAGACCCAGTACTTC. The V gene is TRBV5-5, the J gene TRBJ2-5; D gene unclear. Trimming removed 1 base at V and 2 bases at J, with 6 bases between. CDR1 SGHKS and CDR2 YYEKEE come from the germline V gene (reference sequence). The CDR3 has 13 amino acids.

The rearrangement uses TRBV7-9 and TRBJ1-4, with 7 bases that match TRBD1. Looked up from germline, CDR1 is SEHNR and CDR2 is FQNEAQ (reference sequence). There are 12 residues in the CDR3. The ends lost 5 bases at V and 17 bases at J; junction bases unmatched: 11. For the CDR3, the DNA is TGTGCCAGCAGCCCCGACAGGGTAAACCCATTTTTT. Amino acids: CASSPDRVNPFF.

This clone was counted a few times. This rearrangement joins TRBV5-1 to TRBJ1-1; D is uncertain. V was clipped by 0 bases and J by 6 bases, with 12 bases between them. This CDR3 spans 14 amino acids. Per germline, CDR1 SGHRS and CDR2 YFSETQ. CDR3 protein: CASSLAPGPPEAFF. CDR3 DNA: TGCGCCAGCAGCTTGGCCCCAGGCCCCCCTGAAGCTTTCTTT.

The V call is TRBV7-2, the J call TRBJ2-3, with D perhaps matching TRBD2 (5 bases). Germline V gives CDR1 SGHTA, CDR2 FQGNSA. The CDR3 is 15 residues long. V lost 5 bases, J lost 2 bases, and 14 bases lay in between. CDR3 sequence: CASSPLPGTTDTQYF. For the CDR3, the DNA is TGTGCCAGCAGCCCCCTGCCGGGAACCACAGATACGCAGTATTTT.

The CDR3 bases are TGTGCCAGCAGACAACAGGCCGGGGAGCTGTTTTTT. It codes for CASRQQAGELFF. The rearrangement joins TRBV6-6 to TRBJ2-2, with D possibly TRBD1 on 5 matching bases. Germline V gene lookup returns CDR1 MNHNY and CDR2 SVGAGI (reference sequence). The V end was cut by 6 bases, the J end by 6 bases, with 8 bases between. CDR3 length: 12 amino acids.

This clone showed up just a few times. The chain combines TRBV2 with TRBJ1-1, with D possibly TRBD1 on 5 matching bases. V lost 8 bases, J lost 3 bases, and 16 bases lay in between. Germline loops: CDR1 SNHLY, CDR2 FYNNEI. CDR3 length equals 14 residues. Here the CDR3 DNA reads TGTGCCAGCTCTCTGGAACGGGGGGACACTGAAGCTTTCTTT. It specifies CASSLERGDTEAFF.

The V gene is TRBV18, the J gene TRBJ2-7; tentative D call: TRBD1 (6 bases). The germline V gene encodes CDR1 KGHSH and CDR2 LQKENI. V was clipped by 1 base and J by 6 bases, with 10 bases between them. CDR3 length: 13 residues. The CDR3 coding sequence is TGTGCCAGCTCACCACGACAGGTCCCCGAGCAGTACTTC. Protein sequence: CASSPRQVPEQYF. The variable domain in full, with the rest retrieved from reference TRBV18 and TRBJ2-7, is NAGVMQNPRHLVRRRGQEARLRCSPMKGHSHVYWYRQLPEEGLKFMVYLQKENIIDESGMPKERFSAEFPKEGPSILRIQQVVRGDSAAYFCASSPRQVPEQYFGPGTRLTVT.